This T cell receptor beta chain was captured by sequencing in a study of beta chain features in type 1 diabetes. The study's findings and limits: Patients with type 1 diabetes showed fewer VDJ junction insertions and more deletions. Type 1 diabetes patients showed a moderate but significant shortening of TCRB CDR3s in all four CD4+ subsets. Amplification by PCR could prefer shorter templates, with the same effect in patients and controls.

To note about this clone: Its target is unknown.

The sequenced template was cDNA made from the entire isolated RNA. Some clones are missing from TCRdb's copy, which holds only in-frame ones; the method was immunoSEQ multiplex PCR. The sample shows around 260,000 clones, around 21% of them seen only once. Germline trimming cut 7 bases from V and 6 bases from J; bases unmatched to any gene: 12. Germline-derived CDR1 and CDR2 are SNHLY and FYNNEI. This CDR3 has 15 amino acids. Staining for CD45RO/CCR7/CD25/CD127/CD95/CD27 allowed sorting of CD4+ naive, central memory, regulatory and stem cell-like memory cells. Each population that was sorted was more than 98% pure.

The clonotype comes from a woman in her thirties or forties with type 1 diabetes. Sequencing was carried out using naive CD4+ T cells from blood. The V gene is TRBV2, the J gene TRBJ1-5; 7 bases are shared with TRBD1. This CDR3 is CASTENRGWGQPQHF. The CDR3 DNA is TGTGCCAGCACCGAAAACAGGGGATGGGGTCAGCCCCAGCATTTT.